The present T cell receptor beta chain was sequenced within a study of shared clonotypes between healthy human individuals (TCRdb year 2020). For the study in its entirety: Two women and three men aged 18 to 49 years were included in the cohort. For each donor, three plates each were used for CD4 naive and CD4 memory, two plates were used for CD8 naive, and one plate was used for CD8 memory. To estimate repertoire size and how much clonotype sharing occurs between individuals, the study deeply sequenced the blood TCR repertoires of about five healthy adults. To increase sequencing depth and limit assay-specific biases, TCR repertoire library preparation and sequencing were carried out by different laboratories using diverse techniques. Leukapheresis yielded between about 0.94 and 9 billion PBMCs per donor.

TCR CDR3 regions were amplified from genomic DNA by multiplex PCR using the deep immunoSEQ assay. Extracted genomic DNA from each cell subset was spread evenly across all wells of several immunoSEQ 96-well plates, with each plate serving as a replicate. For sorted subsets, around 200 ng genomic DNA, equal to tens of thousands of T cell genomes, was loaded into each replicate PCR. Purified libraries were measured with a Qubit 3.0 fluorometer, size-checked on a Bioanalyzer 2100, and measured again with the KAPA Library Quantification kit. Every immunoSEQ 96-well plate was sequenced on a dedicated single-read 150-cycle Illumina NextSeq 550 flow cell. The study's own analysis went as follows. Because the immunoSEQ output held only junctional sequences and lacked quality scores, the filtering could not match the filtering applied to full-length reads. To assign V/J genes and CDR3, sequences were annotated against IMGT germline references using PyIR, a Python wrapper for IgBLAST v1.9. Reads were removed for weak V/J assignments (E-value above 1e-6), missing CDR3, stop codons, out-of-frame junctions, or ambiguous translated residues. A V3J clonotype was defined by an identical inferred V gene, J gene, and CDR3 amino acid sequence. Percentage overlap between repertoires was computed as shared unique clonotypes divided by the size of the smaller repertoire. Richness of each repertoire was evaluated using RTK rarefaction, the Chao1 estimator, and Recon v2.1 estimates of unobserved clonotypes. For all TCRbeta clonotypes obtained by the gDNA method from a handful of donors, generation probabilities were computed with OLGA. What TCRdb holds here is the immuneACCESS table cut down to in-frame rearrangements. Part of the clones is not present; checked against another copy, under half of the missing clones reflect an unresolved V gene, and the others are unexplained. Clone size and the V and J calls come from that table; the DNA yielded D and trimming. This sample lists approximately 640,000 clones; about two thirds were detected once. Around 2% of the sample lies in the top ten.

The paper's findings and limits, for the study overall: Naive subsets generally had larger estimated clonotype richness than memory subsets. Clonotypes shared by all four sorted-subset donors showed higher generation probabilities than non-shared clonotypes. The genetic and exposure-history diversity represented was limited by the small number of donors. Pairwise subsampling led to the expectation that sequencing depth would affect the degree of clonotype sharing among donors. About 5% of naive CD4, 3% to 4% of naive CD8, 2.3% of memory CD4, and roughly 0.4% of memory CD8 clonotypes were shared across a few donors. Sampling was restricted to blood, and TCR repertoires in tissues likely differ from the TCR repertoires found in blood. Rarefaction of sorted-subset datasets indicated incomplete sequencing despite the large sequencing depth.

This clone was counted once. The clone's antigen remains unknown. One base away there is no much larger clone; base qualities are not given. Healthy HIV-negative adults with no recently reported acute infections or vaccinations were included as donors. Every donor was a Caucasian adult living in Nashville, Tennessee, USA. CD4+ T cells were enriched by magnetic negative selection, after which naive cells were positively selected on CD45RA and the negative fraction was taken as the memory subset. Blood was obtained by leukapheresis, after which PBMCs were separated by Ficoll-Histopaque density gradient centrifugation and cryopreserved in liquid nitrogen vapor phase. Analytical flow cytometry was used to check the purity and quantity of each magnetically sorted T cell population. Each sorted fraction had its genomic DNA isolated and then quantified by UV absorbance on a Nanodrop 2000c. What was sequenced was memory CD4+ T cells sorted from blood. The cell subset or site label for this specimen denotes: CD45RA-negative fraction. The sequence was collected from a woman in her 30s in good health.

Here the CDR3 is given as CASSLKLSRQGEEDTEAFF. The nucleotide sequence is given as TGTGCCAGCAGTTTAAAGTTGTCGCGACAGGGAGAGGAGGACACTGAAGCTTTCTTT. The rearranged segments are TRBV28 and TRBJ1-1, and 7 junction bases match TRBD1. CDR1 and CDR2 (MDHEN, SYDVKM) derive from the germline V gene. Relative to germline, V is missing 2 bases and J is missing 3 bases, with 18 bases of the junction outside any gene match. From cysteine to phenylalanine, the CDR3 is 19 amino acids long. The read is trimmed to its CDR3 DNA, 57 bases read in frame from base 1.